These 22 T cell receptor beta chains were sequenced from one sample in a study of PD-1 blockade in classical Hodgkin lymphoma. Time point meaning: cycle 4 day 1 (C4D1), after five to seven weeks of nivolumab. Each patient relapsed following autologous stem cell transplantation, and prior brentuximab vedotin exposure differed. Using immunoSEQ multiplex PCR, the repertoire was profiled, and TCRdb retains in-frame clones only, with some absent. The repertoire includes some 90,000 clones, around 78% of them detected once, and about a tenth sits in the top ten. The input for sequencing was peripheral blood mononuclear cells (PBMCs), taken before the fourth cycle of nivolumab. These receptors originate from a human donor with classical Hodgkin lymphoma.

The CDR3 loop is CAIRGQSGEKLFF. As DNA, the CDR3 is TGTGCCATCAGGGGCCAGTCCGGCGAAAAACTGTTTTTT. V gene TRBV10-3 combines with J gene TRBJ1-4; D is unclear. V was shortened by 6 bases and J by 8 bases, with 13 bases between the two germline ends. The CDR3 consists of 13 residues. Germline lookup yields CDR1 ENHRY and CDR2 SYGVKD.

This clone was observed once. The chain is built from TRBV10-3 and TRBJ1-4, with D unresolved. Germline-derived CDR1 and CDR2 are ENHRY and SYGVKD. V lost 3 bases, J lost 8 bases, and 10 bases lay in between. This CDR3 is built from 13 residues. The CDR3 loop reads CAISETVTEKLFF. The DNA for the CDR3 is TGTGCCATCAGTGAAACCGTGACCGAAAAACTGTTTTTT.

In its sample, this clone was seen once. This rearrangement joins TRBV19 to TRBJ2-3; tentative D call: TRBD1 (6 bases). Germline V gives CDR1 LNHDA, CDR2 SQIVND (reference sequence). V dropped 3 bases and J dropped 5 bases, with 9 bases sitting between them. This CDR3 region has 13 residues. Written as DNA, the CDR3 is TGTGCCAGTAGTATTGAAGGGGGAGATACGCAGTATTTT. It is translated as CASSIEGGDTQYF.

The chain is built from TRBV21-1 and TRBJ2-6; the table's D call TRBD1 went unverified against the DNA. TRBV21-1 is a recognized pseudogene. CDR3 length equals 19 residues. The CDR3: CPPDPTDRGLFSGANVLTF. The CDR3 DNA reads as TGTCCCCCCGACCCAACCGACAGGGGTCTTTTCTCTGGGGCCAACGTCCTGACTTTC.

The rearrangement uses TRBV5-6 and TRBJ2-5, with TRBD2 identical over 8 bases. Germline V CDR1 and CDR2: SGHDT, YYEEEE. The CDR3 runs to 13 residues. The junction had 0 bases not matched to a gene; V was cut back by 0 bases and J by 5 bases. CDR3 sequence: CASSLGLAETQYF. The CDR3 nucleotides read TGTGCCAGCAGCTTGGGACTAGCGGAGACCCAGTACTTC. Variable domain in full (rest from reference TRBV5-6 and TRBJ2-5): DAGVTQSPTHLIKTRGQQVTLRCSPKSGHDTVSWYQQALGQGPQFIFQYYEEEERQRGNFPDRFSGHQFPNYSSELNVNALLLGDSALYLCASSLGLAETQYFGPGTRLLVL.

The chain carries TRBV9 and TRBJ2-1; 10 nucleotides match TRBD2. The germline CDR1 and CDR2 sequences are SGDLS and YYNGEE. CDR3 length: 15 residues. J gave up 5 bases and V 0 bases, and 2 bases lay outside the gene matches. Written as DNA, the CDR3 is TGTGCCAGCAGCGTAGTCCTAGCGGGAGACAATGAGCAGTTCTTC. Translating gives CASSVVLAGDNEQFF. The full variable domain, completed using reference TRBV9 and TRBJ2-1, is DSGVTQTPKHLITATGQRVTLRCSPRSGDLSVYWYQQSLDQGLQFLIQYYNGEERAKGNILERFSAQQFPDLHSELNLSSLELGDSALYFCASSVVLAGDNEQFFGPGTRLTVL.

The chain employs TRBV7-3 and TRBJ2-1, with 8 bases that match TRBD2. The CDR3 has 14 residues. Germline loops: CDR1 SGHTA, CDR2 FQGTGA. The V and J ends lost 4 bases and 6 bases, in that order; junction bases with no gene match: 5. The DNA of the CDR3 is TGTGCCAGCAGCTCGCTAGCGGGTGTCAATGAGCAGTTCTTC. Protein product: CASSSLAGVNEQFF.

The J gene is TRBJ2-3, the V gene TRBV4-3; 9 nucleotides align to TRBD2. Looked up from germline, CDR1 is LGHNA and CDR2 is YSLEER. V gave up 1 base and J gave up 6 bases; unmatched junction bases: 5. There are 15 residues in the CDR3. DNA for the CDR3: TGCGCCAGCAGCCAAGCCGCTAGCGGGAAGGATACGCAGTATTTT. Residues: CASSQAASGKDTQYF.

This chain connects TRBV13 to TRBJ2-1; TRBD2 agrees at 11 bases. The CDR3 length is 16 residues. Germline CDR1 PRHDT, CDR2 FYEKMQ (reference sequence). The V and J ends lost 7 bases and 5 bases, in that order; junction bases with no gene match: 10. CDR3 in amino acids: CASKTSGGMWHNEQFF. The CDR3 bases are TGTGCCAGCAAAACTAGCGGGGGTATGTGGCACAATGAGCAGTTCTTC.

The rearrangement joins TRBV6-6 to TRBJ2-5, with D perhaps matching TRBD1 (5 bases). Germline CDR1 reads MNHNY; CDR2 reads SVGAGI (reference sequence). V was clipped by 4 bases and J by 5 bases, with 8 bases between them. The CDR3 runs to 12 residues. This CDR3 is CASSSQGETQYF. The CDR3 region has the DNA TGTGCCAGCAGTTCCCAGGGTGAGACCCAGTACTTC.

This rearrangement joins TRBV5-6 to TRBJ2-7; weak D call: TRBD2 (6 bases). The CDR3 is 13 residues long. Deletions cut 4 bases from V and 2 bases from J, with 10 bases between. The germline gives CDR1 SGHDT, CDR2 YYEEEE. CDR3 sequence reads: CASSRLGPYEQYF. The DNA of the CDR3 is TGTGCCAGCAGCCGACTAGGCCCCTACGAGCAGTACTTC.

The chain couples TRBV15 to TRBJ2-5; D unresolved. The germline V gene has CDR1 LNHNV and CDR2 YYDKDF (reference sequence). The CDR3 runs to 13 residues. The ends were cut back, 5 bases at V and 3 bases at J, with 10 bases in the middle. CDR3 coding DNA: TGTGCCACCAGCGGCCCCTGGGAAGAGACCCAGTACTTC. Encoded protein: CATSGPWEETQYF. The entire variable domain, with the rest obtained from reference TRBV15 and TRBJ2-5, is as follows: DAMVIQNPRYQVTQFGKPVTLSCSQTLNHNVMYWYQQKSSQAPKLLFHYYDKDFNNEADTPDNFQSRRPNTSFCFLDIRSPGLGDTAMYLCATSGPWEETQYFGPGTRLLVL.

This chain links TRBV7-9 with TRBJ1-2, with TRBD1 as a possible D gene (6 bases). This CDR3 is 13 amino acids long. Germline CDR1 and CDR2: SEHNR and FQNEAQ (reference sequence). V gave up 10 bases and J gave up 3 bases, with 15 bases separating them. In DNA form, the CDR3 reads TGTGCCACCGATAACGAGGGGGACTATGGCTACACCTTC. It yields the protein CATDNEGDYGYTF.

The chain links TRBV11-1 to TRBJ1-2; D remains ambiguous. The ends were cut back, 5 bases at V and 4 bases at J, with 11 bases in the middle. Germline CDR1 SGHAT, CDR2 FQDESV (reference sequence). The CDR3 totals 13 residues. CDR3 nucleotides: TGTGCCAGCAGCCCAAGGGATCCCTATGGCTACACCTTC. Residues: CASSPRDPYGYTF.

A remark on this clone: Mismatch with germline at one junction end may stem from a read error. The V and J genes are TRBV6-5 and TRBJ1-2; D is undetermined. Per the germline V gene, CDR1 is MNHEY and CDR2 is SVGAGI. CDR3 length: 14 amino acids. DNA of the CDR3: TGTGTCAGCAGTTACGGCGGCACTGACTATGGCTACACCTTC. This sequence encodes CVSSYGGTDYGYTF.

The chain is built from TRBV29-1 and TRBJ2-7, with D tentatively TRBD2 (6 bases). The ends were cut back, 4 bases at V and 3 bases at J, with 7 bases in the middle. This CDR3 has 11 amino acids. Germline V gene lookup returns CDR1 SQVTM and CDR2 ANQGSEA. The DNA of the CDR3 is TGCAGCGTTGCAGCGGGCTACGAGCAGTACTTC. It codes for CSVAAGYEQYF.

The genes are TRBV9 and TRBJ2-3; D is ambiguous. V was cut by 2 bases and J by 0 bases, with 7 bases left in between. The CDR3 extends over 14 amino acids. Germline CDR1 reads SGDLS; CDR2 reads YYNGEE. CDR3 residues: CASSVMRSTDTQYF. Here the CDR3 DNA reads TGTGCCAGCAGCGTTATGCGTAGCACAGATACGCAGTATTTT. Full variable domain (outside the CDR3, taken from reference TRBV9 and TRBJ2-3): DSGVTQTPKHLITATGQRVTLRCSPRSGDLSVYWYQQSLDQGLQFLIQYYNGEERAKGNILERFSAQQFPDLHSELNLSSLELGDSALYFCASSVMRSTDTQYFGPGTRLTVL.

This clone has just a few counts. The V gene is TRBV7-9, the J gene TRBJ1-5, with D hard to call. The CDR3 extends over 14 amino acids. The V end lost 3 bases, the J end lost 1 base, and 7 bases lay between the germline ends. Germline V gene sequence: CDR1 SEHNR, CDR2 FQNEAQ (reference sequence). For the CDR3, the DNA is TGTGCCAGCAGCTTCGGAGAGAGCAATCAGCCCCAGCATTTT. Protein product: CASSFGESNQPQHF.

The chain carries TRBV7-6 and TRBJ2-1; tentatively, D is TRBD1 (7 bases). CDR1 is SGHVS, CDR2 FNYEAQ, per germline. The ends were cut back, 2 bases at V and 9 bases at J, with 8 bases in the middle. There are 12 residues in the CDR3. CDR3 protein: CASSLQGGEQFF. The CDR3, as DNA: TGTGCCAGCAGCTTACAGGGGGGTGAGCAGTTCTTC. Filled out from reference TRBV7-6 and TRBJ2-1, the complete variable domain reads GAGVSQSPRYKVTKRGQDVALRCDPISGHVSLYWYRQALGQGPEFLTYFNYEAQQDKSGLPNDRFSAERPEGSISTLTIQRTEQRDSAMYRCASSLQGGEQFFGPGTRLTVL.

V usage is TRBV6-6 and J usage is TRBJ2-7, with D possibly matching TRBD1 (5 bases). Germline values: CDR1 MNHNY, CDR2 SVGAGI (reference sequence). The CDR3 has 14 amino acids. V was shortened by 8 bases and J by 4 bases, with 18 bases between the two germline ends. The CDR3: CASLSSVTAYEQYF. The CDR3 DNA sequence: TGTGCCAGCCTCAGCAGTGTGACAGCTTACGAGCAGTACTTC.

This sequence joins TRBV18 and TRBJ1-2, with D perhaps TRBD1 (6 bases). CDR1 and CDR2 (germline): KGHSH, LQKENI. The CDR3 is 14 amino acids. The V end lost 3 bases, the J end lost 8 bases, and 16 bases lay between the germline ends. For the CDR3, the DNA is TGTGCCAGCTCACCCTCCAACAGGGACTGGGGCTACACCTTC. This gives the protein CASSPSNRDWGYTF.

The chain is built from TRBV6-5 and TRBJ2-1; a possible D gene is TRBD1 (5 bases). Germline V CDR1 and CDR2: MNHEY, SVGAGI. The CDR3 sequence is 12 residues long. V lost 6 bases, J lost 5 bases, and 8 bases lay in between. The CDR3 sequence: CASSNRNNEQFF. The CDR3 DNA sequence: TGTGCCAGCAGCAACAGGAACAATGAGCAGTTCTTC.